One sample yielded the 5 T cell receptor beta chains listed below, sequenced in a study of T-cell memory formation after mild COVID-19. A single record per CDR3 protein comes from TCRdb applying MiXCR to the 5' RACE reads. The sample includes fewer than 700,000 distinct CDR3 sequences, over 15% of them seen just once. The sequenced sample consisted of PBMCs or a T cell subset sorted from them (not recorded which). These receptors all come from an adult woman who had mild COVID-19 (a few samples of this study predate the infection). Cell type and time point are not known.

The chain has TRBV10-2 and TRBJ1-1; D remains unclear. Germline CDR1 reads WSHSY; CDR2 reads SAAADI. The CDR3 loop spans 13 amino acids. The V gene lost 4 bases and the J gene lost 5 bases, with 11 bases spanning the gap. The CDR3 reads CASSGYFVTEAFF. In DNA, the CDR3 is TGCGCCAGCAGTGGGTATTTCGTGACTGAAGCTTTCTTT.

The chain joins TRBV6-6 to TRBJ2-1, with 10 positions matching TRBD2. The length of the CDR3 is 14 residues. Germline CDR1 MNHNY, CDR2 SVGAGI (reference sequence). J was trimmed by 10 bases and V by 5 bases; bases with no gene match: 8. The CDR3 coding sequence is TGTGCCAGCAGTCGGAGCGGGGGGGCCGGGGAGCAGTTCTTC. Protein sequence: CASSRSGGAGEQFF.

This clonotype was counted ten times or more. The chain has TRBV20-1 and TRBJ2-2, with D perhaps matching TRBD2 (6 bases). The germline gives CDR1 DFQATT, CDR2 SNEGSKA (reference sequence). CDR3 length: 15 amino acids. V shed 0 bases and J shed 6 bases, with 14 bases lying between them. The CDR3 spells CSARDAGRDSGELFF. As DNA, the CDR3 is TGCAGTGCTAGAGATGCGGGGCGGGACTCCGGGGAGCTGTTTTTT.

This clonotype came up a few times. The chain recombines TRBV5-5 with TRBJ1-2; a possible D gene is TRBD1 (5 bases). Trimming pared 0 bases from V and 0 bases from J, leaving 9 bases between. Germline CDR1 and CDR2: SGHKS and YYEKEE (reference sequence). CDR3 length: 15 amino acids. Here the CDR3 reads CASSLETVANYGYTF. CDR3 in DNA: TGTGCCAGCAGCTTGGAGACAGTAGCTAACTATGGCTACACCTTC.

The chain has TRBV4-1 and TRBJ1-2, with 8 bases identical to TRBD1. Trimming took 0 bases from V and 6 from J; bases not matched to a gene: 6. Germline values: CDR1 MGHRA, CDR2 YSYEKL. This CDR3 is built from 15 residues. In nucleotides, the CDR3 is TGCGCCAGCAGCCAAGATAGGAGGGACAGGCATGGCTACACCTTC. Its protein product is CASSQDRRDRHGYTF.